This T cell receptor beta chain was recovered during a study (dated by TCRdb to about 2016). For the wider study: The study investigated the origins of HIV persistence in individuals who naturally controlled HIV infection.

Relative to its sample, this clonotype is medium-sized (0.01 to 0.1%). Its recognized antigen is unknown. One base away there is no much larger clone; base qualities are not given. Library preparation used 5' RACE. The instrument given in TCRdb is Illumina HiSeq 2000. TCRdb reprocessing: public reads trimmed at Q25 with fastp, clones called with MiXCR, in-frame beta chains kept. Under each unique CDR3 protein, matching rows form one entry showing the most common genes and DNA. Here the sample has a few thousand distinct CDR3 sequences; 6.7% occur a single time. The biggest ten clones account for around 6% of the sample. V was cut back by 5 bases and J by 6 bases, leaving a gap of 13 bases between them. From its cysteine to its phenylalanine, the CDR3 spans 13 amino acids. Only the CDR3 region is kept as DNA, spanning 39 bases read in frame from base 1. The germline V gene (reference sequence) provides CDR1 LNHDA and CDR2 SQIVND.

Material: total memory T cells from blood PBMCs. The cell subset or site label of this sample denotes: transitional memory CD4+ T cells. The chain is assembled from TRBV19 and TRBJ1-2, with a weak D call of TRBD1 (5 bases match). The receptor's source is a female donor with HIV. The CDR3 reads CASSPRGVHGYTF. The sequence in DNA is TGTGCCAGTAGTCCCCGGGGCGTACATGGCTACACCTTC.